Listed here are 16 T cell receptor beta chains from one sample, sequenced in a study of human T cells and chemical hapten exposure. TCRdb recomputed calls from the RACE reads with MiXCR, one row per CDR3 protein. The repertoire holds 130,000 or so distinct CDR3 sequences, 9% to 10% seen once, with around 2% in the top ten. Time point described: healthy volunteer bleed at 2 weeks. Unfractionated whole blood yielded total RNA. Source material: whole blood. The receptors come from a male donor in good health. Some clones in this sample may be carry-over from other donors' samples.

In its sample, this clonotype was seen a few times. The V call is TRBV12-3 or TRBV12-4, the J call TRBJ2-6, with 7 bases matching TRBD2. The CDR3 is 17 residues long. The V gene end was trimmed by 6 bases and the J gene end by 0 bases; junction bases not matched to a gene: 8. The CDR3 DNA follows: TGTGCCAGCAGACCCGGGACTACCAACTCTGGGGCCAACGTCCTGACTTTC. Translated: CASRPGTTNSGANVLTF.

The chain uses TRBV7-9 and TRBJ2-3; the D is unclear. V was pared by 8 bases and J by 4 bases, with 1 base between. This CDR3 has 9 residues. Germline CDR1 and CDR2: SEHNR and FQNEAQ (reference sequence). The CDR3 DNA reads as TGTGCCAGCCCAGATACGCAGTATTTT. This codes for CASPDTQYF.

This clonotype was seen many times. CDR3 amino acids: CAISGGTDGYTF. CDR3 DNA: TGTGCCATCAGTGGAGGGACAGATGGCTACACCTTC. The gene calls are TRBV10-3 and TRBJ1-2; 7 nucleotides align to TRBD1. CDR1 and CDR2 (germline): ENHRY, SYGVKD. CDR3 length: 12 amino acids. Trimming removed 4 bases from V and 6 bases from J; junction bases left unmatched: 2.

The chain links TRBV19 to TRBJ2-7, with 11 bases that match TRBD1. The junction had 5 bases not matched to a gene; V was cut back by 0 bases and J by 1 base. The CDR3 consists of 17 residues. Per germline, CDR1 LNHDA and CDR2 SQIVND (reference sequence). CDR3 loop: CASSIDRDRGLSYEQYF. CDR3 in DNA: TGTGCCAGTAGTATAGATCGGGACAGGGGGTTGTCCTACGAGCAGTACTTC.

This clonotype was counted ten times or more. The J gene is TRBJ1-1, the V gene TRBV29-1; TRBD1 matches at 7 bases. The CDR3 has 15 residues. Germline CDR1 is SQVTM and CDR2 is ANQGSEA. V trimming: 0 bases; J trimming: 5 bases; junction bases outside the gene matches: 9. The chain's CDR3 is CSVEDERGRRTEAFF. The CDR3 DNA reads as TGCAGCGTTGAAGATGAAAGGGGGCGCAGGACTGAAGCTTTCTTT.

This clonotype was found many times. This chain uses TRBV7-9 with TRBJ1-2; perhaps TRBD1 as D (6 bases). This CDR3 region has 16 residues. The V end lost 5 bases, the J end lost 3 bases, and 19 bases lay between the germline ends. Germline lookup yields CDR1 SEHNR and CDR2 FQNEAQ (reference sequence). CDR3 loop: CASSPPLVGGDYGYTF. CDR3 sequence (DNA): TGTGCCAGCAGCCCACCTTTGGTAGGGGGAGACTATGGCTACACCTTC.

The CDR3 nucleotides are TGTGCCAGCAGTTTGGATGAAAAACTGTTTTTT. It translates to CASSLDEKLFF. The rearrangement joins TRBV12-3 or TRBV12-4 to TRBJ1-4; D uncertain. Trimming cost V 3 bases and J 6 bases, with 2 bases left between them. This CDR3 has 11 amino acids.

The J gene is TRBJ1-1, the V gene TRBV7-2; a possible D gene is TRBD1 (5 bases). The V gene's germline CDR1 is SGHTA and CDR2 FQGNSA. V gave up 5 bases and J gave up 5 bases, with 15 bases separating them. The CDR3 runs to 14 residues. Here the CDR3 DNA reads TGTGCCAGCAGCCCCAGGCAGGGCGTGACTGAAGCTTTCTTT. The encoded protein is CASSPRQGVTEAFF.

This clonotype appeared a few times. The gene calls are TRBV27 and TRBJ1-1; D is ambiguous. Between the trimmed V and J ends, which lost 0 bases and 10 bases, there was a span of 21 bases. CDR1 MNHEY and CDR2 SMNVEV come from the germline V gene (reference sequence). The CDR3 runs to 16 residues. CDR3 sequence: CASSLSTGEGYSAAFF. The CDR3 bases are TGTGCCAGCAGTTTATCTACTGGAGAAGGGTATTCCGCAGCTTTCTTT.

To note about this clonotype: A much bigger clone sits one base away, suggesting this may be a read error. The CDR3 region has the DNA TGCGCCAGCAGCTGGAACGCGGGACTAGCTATTACTAGCACAGATATGCAGTATTTT. The encoded protein is CASSWNAGLAITSTDMQYF. The rearrangement joins TRBV5-1 to TRBJ2-3, with TRBD2 identical over 9 bases. This CDR3 region has 19 residues. Germline V CDR1 and CDR2: SGHRS, YFSETQ.

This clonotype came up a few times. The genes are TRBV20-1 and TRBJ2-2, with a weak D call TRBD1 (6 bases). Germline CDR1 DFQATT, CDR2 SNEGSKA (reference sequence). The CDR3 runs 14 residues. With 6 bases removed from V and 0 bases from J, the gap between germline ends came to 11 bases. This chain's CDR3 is CSAKGHTNTGELFF. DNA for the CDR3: TGCAGTGCGAAGGGACATACGAACACCGGGGAGCTGTTTTTT.

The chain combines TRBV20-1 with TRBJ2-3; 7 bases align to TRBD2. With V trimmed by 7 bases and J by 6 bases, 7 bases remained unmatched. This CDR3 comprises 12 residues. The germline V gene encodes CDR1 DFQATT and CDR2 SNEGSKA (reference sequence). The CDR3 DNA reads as TGCAGTGTTTCCTGGGAGGGCGATACGCAGTATTTT. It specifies CSVSWEGDTQYF.

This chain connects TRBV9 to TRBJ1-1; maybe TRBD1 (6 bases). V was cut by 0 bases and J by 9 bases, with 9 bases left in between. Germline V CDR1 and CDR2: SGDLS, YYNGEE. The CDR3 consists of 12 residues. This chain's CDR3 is CASSVEGVKAFF. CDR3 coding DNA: TGTGCCAGCAGCGTAGAGGGGGTGAAAGCTTTCTTT.

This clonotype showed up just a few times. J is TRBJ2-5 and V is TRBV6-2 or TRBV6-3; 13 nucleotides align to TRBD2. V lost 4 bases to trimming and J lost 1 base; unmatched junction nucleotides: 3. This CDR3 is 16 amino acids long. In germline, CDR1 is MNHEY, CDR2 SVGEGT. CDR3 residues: CASSSWTSGSQETQYF. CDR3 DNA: TGTGCCAGCAGTTCCTGGACTAGCGGGAGCCAAGAGACCCAGTACTTC.

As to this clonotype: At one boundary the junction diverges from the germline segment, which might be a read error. The CDR3 DNA reads as TGTGTCAGCAGCCAAAACCACAGGAGCCATCAGCCCCAGCATTTT. Amino acid sequence: CVSSQNHRSHQPQHF. V usage is TRBV7-2 and J usage is TRBJ1-5; D possibly corresponds to TRBD1 (5 bases). Germline CDR1 SGHTA, CDR2 FQGNSA. The CDR3 is 15 residues long. Complete variable domain (other parts from reference TRBV7-2 and TRBJ1-5): GAGVSQSPSNKVTEKGKDVELRCDPISGHTALYWYRQSLGQGLEFLIYFQGNSAPDKSGLPSDRFSAERTGGSVSTLTIQRTQQEDSAVYLCVSSQNHRSHQPQHFGDGTRLSIL.

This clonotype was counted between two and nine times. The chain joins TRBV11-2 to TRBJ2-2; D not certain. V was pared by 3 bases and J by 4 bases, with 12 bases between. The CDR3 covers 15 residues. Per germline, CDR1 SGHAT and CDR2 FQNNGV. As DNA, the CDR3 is TGTGCCAGCAGCTTTGAACTGGCGAGCACCGGGGAGCTGTTTTTT. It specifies CASSFELASTGELFF.